Listed here are 20 T cell receptor beta chains from one sample, sequenced in a study of blood T cell repertoires in COVID-19. Produced via immunoSEQ multiplex PCR; TCRdb's table is partial and in-frame only. Among roughly 180,000 clones listed, 75% to 90% were seen once. Source material: peripheral blood. These TCRs come from a man between 65 and 85 years old with active or convalescent COVID-19.

The chain employs TRBV2 and TRBJ2-1; TRBD2 matches 9 bases. In germline, CDR1 is SNHLY, CDR2 FYNNEI. V lost 7 bases and J lost 8; bases outside the gene matches: 15. The CDR3 contains 16 residues. The CDR3 is CASTAAGLAQGHEQFF. The CDR3 DNA reads as TGTGCCAGCACTGCTGCGGGACTAGCCCAGGGCCATGAGCAGTTCTTC.

The chain couples TRBV19 to TRBJ2-1; TRBD2 matches at 16 bases. Looked up from germline, CDR1 is LNHDA and CDR2 is SQIVND (reference sequence). V was pared by 4 bases and J by 7 bases, with 7 bases of the junction left unmatched. The CDR3 is 17 amino acids. CDR3 region: CASSKGTSGRAQNEQFF. In DNA, the CDR3 is TGTGCCAGTAGTAAAGGGACTAGCGGGAGGGCCCAAAATGAGCAGTTCTTC.

The chain combines TRBV29-1 with TRBJ2-7; 11 bases fit TRBD2. CDR1 and CDR2 (germline): SQVTM, ANQGSEA. Trimming took 8 bases from V and 0 from J; bases not matched to a gene: 6. The CDR3 extends over 14 amino acids. CDR3 amino acids: CSLGLAGISYEQYF. The DNA for the CDR3 is TGCAGCCTTGGACTAGCGGGCATCTCCTACGAGCAGTACTTC.

This chain joins TRBV5-1 and TRBJ2-1; the D gene is possibly TRBD1 (6 bases). The germline V gene has CDR1 SGHRS and CDR2 YFSETQ. The ends were cut back, 1 base at V and 4 bases at J, with 15 bases in the middle. The CDR3 covers 16 residues. The CDR3 spells CASSLYGQKPYNEQFF. The CDR3 DNA follows: TGCGCCAGCAGCTTGTACGGACAGAAGCCTTACAATGAGCAGTTCTTC.

This chain connects TRBV14 to TRBJ2-3, with D possibly being TRBD2 (5 bases). CDR1 is SGHDN, CDR2 FVKESK, per germline. The CDR3 consists of 17 residues. V was clipped by 0 bases and J by 1 base, with 14 bases between them. CDR3 protein: CASSQEVGMRGTDTQYF. In DNA, the CDR3 is TGTGCCAGCAGCCAAGAGGTCGGGATGAGAGGCACAGATACGCAGTATTTT.

V gene TRBV4-3 combines with J gene TRBJ1-1; D remains unclear. The length of the CDR3 is 13 residues. CDR1 LGHNA and CDR2 YSLEER come from the germline V gene. The germline V and J ends were trimmed by 2 bases and 3 bases, with 7 bases remaining between them. DNA for the CDR3: TGCGCCAGCAGCCAAAACTATCACACTGAAGCTTTCTTT. It codes for CASSQNYHTEAFF.

This chain uses TRBV10-3 with TRBJ2-7; possible D gene TRBD2, 6 bases. Trimming removed 7 bases from V and 4 bases from J, with 17 bases in between. The CDR3 totals 14 residues. Germline CDR1 ENHRY, CDR2 SYGVKD. CDR3 sequence reads: CAITASSGGYEQYF. For the CDR3, the DNA is TGTGCCATCACCGCTAGTAGCGGCGGATACGAGCAGTACTTC.

This chain joins TRBV11-2 and TRBJ2-2; 10 bases agree with TRBD2. Germline V gene sequence: CDR1 SGHAT, CDR2 FQNNGV. The CDR3 extends over 16 amino acids. The V segment lost 7 bases and the J segment 6 bases; nucleotides outside the gene matches: 11. CDR3 DNA sequence: TGTGCCAGCACAGAGAGAGCGGGGGGGTTAGCCGGGGAGCTGTTTTTT. Amino acids: CASTERAGGLAGELFF.

Here the CDR3 DNA reads TGTGCCTGGAGGGCGGGGGGGCTACCCTACGAGCAGTACTTC. This encodes CAWRAGGLPYEQYF. The chain couples TRBV30 to TRBJ2-7; 9 bases are a match to TRBD2. Germline CDR1 is GTSNPN and CDR2 is SVGIG (reference sequence). This CDR3 has 14 amino acids. The junction had 5 bases not matched to a gene; V was cut back by 3 bases and J by 2 bases.

The chain uses TRBV30 and TRBJ2-4, with a possible D match to TRBD1 (6 bases). The CDR3 is 17 amino acids. Trimming left V 0 bases short and J 0 bases short, with 15 bases between. Per germline, CDR1 GTSNPN and CDR2 SVGIG (reference sequence). The CDR3 loop reads CAWSVRAAGVAKNIQYF. CDR3 in DNA: TGTGCCTGGAGTGTACGGGCGGCAGGGGTAGCCAAAAACATTCAGTACTTC.

This chain connects TRBV5-4 to TRBJ2-3; weak D call: TRBD1 (5 bases). Germline lookup yields CDR1 SGHNT and CDR2 YYREEE (reference sequence). V lost 0 bases and J lost 1, with 9 bases in between. CDR3 size: 15 residues. CDR3 amino acids: CASSLVGRGTDTQYF. The DNA for the CDR3 is TGTGCCAGCAGCTTGGTGGGCAGGGGCACAGATACGCAGTATTTT.

This chain connects TRBV19 to TRBJ2-7, with 11 bases lining up with TRBD2. In germline, CDR1 is LNHDA, CDR2 SQIVND (reference sequence). J gave up 1 base and V 5 bases, and 10 bases lay outside the gene matches. This CDR3 is built from 17 residues. CDR3 sequence reads: CASSEPRLAGSSYEQYF. The CDR3 nucleotides read TGTGCCAGTAGTGAACCCCGACTAGCGGGGTCTTCCTACGAGCAGTACTTC.

The gene calls are TRBV7-8 and TRBJ2-5, with D tentatively TRBD1 (5 bases). The CDR3 extends over 14 amino acids. Germline CDR1 is SGHVS and CDR2 is FQNEAQ. The V gene lost 1 base and the J gene lost 7 bases, with 13 bases spanning the gap. The CDR3 sequence is CASSLVGAVGTQYF. In DNA form, the CDR3 reads TGTGCCAGCAGCTTAGTAGGGGCGGTTGGGACCCAGTACTTC. Complete variable domain (other parts from reference TRBV7-8 and TRBJ2-5): GAGVSQSPRYKVAKRGQDVALRCDPISGHVSLFWYQQALGQGPEFLTYFQNEAQLDKSGLPSDRFFAERPEGSVSTLKIQRTQQEDSAVYLCASSLVGAVGTQYFGPGTRLLVL.

The V gene is TRBV12-3 or TRBV12-4, the J gene TRBJ2-7, with a possible D match to TRBD1 (6 bases). The CDR3 extends over 13 amino acids. V dropped 4 bases and J dropped 1 base, with 8 bases sitting between them. The CDR3 sequence: CASSSDSSYEQYF. CDR3 DNA sequence: TGTGCCAGCAGTTCGGACAGTTCCTACGAGCAGTACTTC.

The J gene is TRBJ1-2, the V gene TRBV4-1, with 9 nucleotides matching TRBD1. The germline CDR1 and CDR2 sequences are MGHRA and YSYEKL. This CDR3 has 14 residues. J gave up 7 bases and V 6 bases, and 9 bases lay outside the gene matches. CDR3 residues: CASRGGQGLGGYTF. The DNA of the CDR3 is TGCGCCAGCAGGGGGGGACAGGGTTTGGGTGGCTACACCTTC.

The chain recombines TRBV7-8 with TRBJ2-5; D not resolved. The V gene lost 5 bases and the J gene lost 5 bases, with 9 bases spanning the gap. The CDR3 covers 12 residues. Germline V gene data show CDR1 as SGHVS and CDR2 as FQNEAQ. The CDR3 DNA sequence: TGTGCCAGCAGCCCAGAGGCCGAGACCCAGTACTTC. It encodes CASSPEAETQYF.

The rearrangement uses TRBV6-6 and TRBJ2-5; 8 bases fit TRBD1. Trimming at V came to 8 bases and at J to 6 bases, leaving 8 bases not matched to a gene. Germline V gene data show CDR1 as MNHNY and CDR2 as SVGAGI (reference sequence). The CDR3 spans 13 residues. CDR3 region: CASRGQGRKTQYF. CDR3 coding DNA: TGTGCCAGCCGCGGACAGGGACGAAAGACCCAGTACTTC.

The CDR3 here is CASSLSRQTEQFF. The CDR3 DNA follows: TGTGCCAGCAGCTTAAGTCGACAAACCGAGCAGTTCTTC. The chain employs TRBV7-2 and TRBJ2-1; D gene ambiguous. Trimming left V 2 bases short and J 10 bases short, with 12 bases between. The CDR3 covers 13 residues. CDR1 and CDR2 (germline): SGHTA, FQGNSA.

This clone has only a few counts. V is TRBV18 and J is TRBJ2-7; 10 nucleotides agree with TRBD1. Germline V lookup: CDR1 KGHSH, CDR2 LQKENI. The V and J ends lost 6 bases and 2 bases, in that order; junction bases with no gene match: 7. CDR3 length: 15 amino acids. This chain's CDR3 is CASSPRQGAAYEQYF. The CDR3 region has the DNA TGTGCCAGCTCGCCGCGACAGGGGGCGGCCTACGAGCAGTACTTC.

CDR3 residues: CASSPSGGVHEQYF. CDR3 DNA sequence: TGTGCCAGCAGCCCCTCTGGGGGGGTCCACGAGCAGTACTTC. The chain employs TRBV28 and TRBJ2-7; 7 bases align to TRBD2. CDR3 size: 14 residues. Germline CDR1 MDHEN, CDR2 SYDVKM. J was trimmed by 5 bases and V by 6 bases; bases with no gene match: 10.